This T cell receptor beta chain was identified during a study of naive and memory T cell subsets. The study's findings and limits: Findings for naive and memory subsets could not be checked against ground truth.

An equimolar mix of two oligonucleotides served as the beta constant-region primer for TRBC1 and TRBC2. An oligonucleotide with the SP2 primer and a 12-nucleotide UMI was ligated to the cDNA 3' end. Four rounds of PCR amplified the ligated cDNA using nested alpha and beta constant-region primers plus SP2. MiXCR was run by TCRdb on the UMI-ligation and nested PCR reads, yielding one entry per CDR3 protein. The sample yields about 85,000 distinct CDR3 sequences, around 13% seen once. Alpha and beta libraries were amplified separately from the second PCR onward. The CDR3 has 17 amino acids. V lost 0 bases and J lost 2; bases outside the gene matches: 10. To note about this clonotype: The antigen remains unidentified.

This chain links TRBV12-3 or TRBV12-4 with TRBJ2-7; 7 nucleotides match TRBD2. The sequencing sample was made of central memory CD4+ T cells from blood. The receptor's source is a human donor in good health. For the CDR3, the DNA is TGTGCCAGCAGTTTAGCGCTGGCCGTTAGCGGGCCCTACGAGCAGTACTTC. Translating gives CASSLALAVSGPYEQYF.